The present entry profiles one T cell receptor (beta chain) with its context. In this sample, this clone turned up once. This receptor's antigen is unknown. Base-call qualities are not available, and no considerably larger clone is one nucleotide away. From the germline V gene (reference sequence), CDR1 is LNHDA and CDR2 is SQIVND. Trimming at the junction amounts to 7 bases on V and 4 bases on J, and the germline ends lie 16 bases apart. The CDR3 covers 14 residues, taking in both the cysteine and the phenylalanine. CDR3 DNA only is kept here, 42 bases in frame from base 1. Using the deep immunoSEQ assay, TCR CDR3 regions were amplified from genomic DNA by multiplex PCR. For each cell subset, the extracted genomic DNA was distributed evenly across all wells of several immunoSEQ 96-well plates, and each plate served as one replicate. Each replicate PCR for sorted subsets received roughly 200 ng genomic DNA, equal to around 32,000 T cell genomes. The purified libraries were quantified using a Qubit 3.0 fluorometer, sized with a Bioanalyzer 2100, and then quantified again using the KAPA Library Quantification kit. Every immunoSEQ 96-well plate was sequenced on a separate single-read 150-cycle Illumina NextSeq 550 flow cell. In the paper's pipeline: Because the immunoSEQ output included only junctional sequences and no quality scores, the filtering could not be the same as the filtering used for full-length reads. Sequences were annotated with PyIR, a Python wrapper for IgBLAST v1.9, using IMGT germline references to assign V/J genes and CDR3. Reads were filtered out if the reads had weak V/J assignments (E-value above 1e-6), no CDR3, stop codons, out-of-frame junctions, or ambiguous translated residues. V3J clonotypes were defined by identical inferred V gene, J gene, and CDR3 amino acid sequence. Percentage overlap between repertoires was calculated by dividing the number of shared unique clonotypes by the size of the smaller repertoire. Three approaches were used to assess repertoire richness: RTK rarefaction, the Chao1 estimator, and Recon v2.1 estimates of unobserved clonotypes. Generation probabilities were computed with OLGA for all TCRbeta clonotypes obtained by the gDNA method from several donors. Not all clones reach the TCRdb copy of this immuneACCESS table, which keeps in-frame sequences only. Checked studies attribute under half of the gap to unresolved V genes and leave the rest unexplained. The V and J calls and the clone size are those of that table, but D and trimming were determined from the DNA. This sample comprises about 2.1 million clones, around 93% of them detected only once. In total, the top ten clones hold more than 1.5% of the sample.

CD8 naive samples were CD45RO-negative cells positively selected for CCR7, giving a CD45RA+CCR7+ population that excluded TemRA cells. The donors were healthy, HIV-negative adults who had no recently reported acute infections or vaccinations. All donors were Caucasian adults living in Nashville, Tennessee, USA. Blood was obtained by leukapheresis, after which PBMCs were separated by Ficoll-Histopaque density gradient centrifugation and cryopreserved in liquid nitrogen vapor phase. Analytical flow cytometry was used to check the purity and quantity of each magnetically sorted T cell population. Each sorted fraction had its genomic DNA isolated and then quantified by UV absorbance on a Nanodrop 2000c. This sample is drawn from a study of shared clonotypes between healthy human individuals (dated by TCRdb to about 2020). Some background on the complete study: A few men and a couple of women, aged 18 to 49 years, made up the cohort. Per donor, three plates each were used for CD4 naive and CD4 memory, two for CD8 naive, and one for CD8 memory. To estimate repertoire size and how much clonotype sharing occurs between individuals, the study deeply sequenced the blood TCR repertoires of about five healthy adults. Libraries were prepared and TCR repertoires were sequenced by different laboratories using diverse techniques, in order to increase sequencing depth and limit assay-specific biases. Per donor, leukapheresis produced somewhere between about 0.94 and 9 billion PBMCs. Broader findings and caveats from the paper: Naive subsets generally had larger estimated clonotype richness than memory subsets did. Incomplete sequencing was indicated by rarefaction of sorted-subset datasets, despite the large sequencing depth. Higher generation probabilities were observed for clonotypes shared by all four sorted-subset donors than for non-shared clonotypes. About 5% of naive CD4, 3% to 3.5% of naive CD8, around 2.3% of memory CD4, and over 0.35% of memory CD8 clonotypes were shared across several donors. The genetic and exposure-history diversity represented was limited by the small number of donors. Based on pairwise subsampling, the degree of clonotype sharing among donors was expected to be affected by sequencing depth. Only blood was sampled, and tissue TCR repertoires likely differ from those in blood.

The receptor chain draws on TRBV19 and TRBJ1-2, with the identity of the D gene unclear. Material: naive CD8+ T cells from PBMCs. Explained via the paper, the cell subset or site label denotes: CD45RA+CCR7+. The receptor was derived from a man aged 18 to 30 in good health. Some clones in this sample may be carry-over from other donors' samples. The nucleotide sequence is given as TGTGCCAGTACCCTTAAGTGGGCAACCTATGGCTACACCTTC. This encodes CASTLKWATYGYTF. Beyond the CDR3, the reference TRBV19 and TRBJ1-2 genes provide the residues; the full variable domain reads: DGGITQSPKYLFRKEGQNVTLSCEQNLNHDAMYWYRQDPGQGLRLIYYSQIVNDFQKGDIAEGYSVSREKKESFPLTVTSAQKNPTAFYLCASTLKWATYGYTFGSGTRLTVV.